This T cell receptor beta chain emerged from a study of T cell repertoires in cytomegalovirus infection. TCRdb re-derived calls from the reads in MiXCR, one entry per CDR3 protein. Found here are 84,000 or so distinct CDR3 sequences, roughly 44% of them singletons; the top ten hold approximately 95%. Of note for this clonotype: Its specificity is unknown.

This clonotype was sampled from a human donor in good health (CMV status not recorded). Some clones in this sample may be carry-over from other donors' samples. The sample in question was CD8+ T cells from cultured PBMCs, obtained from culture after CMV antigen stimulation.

CDR3 residues: CASSRFTDTQYF. The CDR3 DNA sequence: TGTGCCAGCAGCCGATTTACAGATACGCAGTATTTT. The rearrangement uses TRBV7-6 and TRBJ2-3, with unresolved D. V dropped 5 bases and J dropped 3 bases, with 6 bases sitting between them. CDR3 size: 12 residues. Germline V gene sequence: CDR1 SGHVS, CDR2 FNYEAQ. The entire variable domain, with the rest obtained from reference TRBV7-6 and TRBJ2-3, is as follows: GAGVSQSPRYKVTKRGQDVALRCDPISGHVSLYWYRQALGQGPEFLTYFNYEAQQDKSGLPNDRFSAERPEGSISTLTIQRTEQRDSAMYRCASSRFTDTQYFGPGTRLTVL.